Listed below are T cell receptor beta chains from one sample, sequenced in a study of cytomegalovirus exposure and HLA in healthy donors. The assay was immunoSEQ multiplex PCR, and TCRdb's table has in-frame clones only and misses some. The repertoire holds roughly 170,000 clones, with roughly 81% as singletons. The specimen was PBMCs. All receptors derive from a girl under 18 in good health and CMV-seropositive. CDR3s include the opening cysteine and the closing phenylalanine or tryptophan. The D gene is left open where the match is weak. Not all rows give a size; the values are once, few, many and, for expanded clones, a class.

j_call d_call v_call clone_size cdr3_nt cdr3_aa
TRBJ1-2 TRBD1 TRBV27 NA TGTGCCAGCAGTCCCCCGGGACAGACTGGCTACACCTTC CASSPPGQTGYTF
TRBJ2-7 NA TRBV7-5 NA TGTGCCAGAAGACCCGACAGGGACGAGCAGTACTTC CARRPDRDEQYF
TRBJ2-3 NA TRBV7-9 once TGTGCCAGCAGCCGAGGTTCCTCTACGCAGTATTTT CASSRGSSTQYF
TRBJ1-1 NA TRBV19 NA TGTGCCAGTAGTATCCAGGGTTTTAACACTGAAGCTTTCTTT CASSIQGFNTEAFF
TRBJ2-1 NA TRBV5-4 NA TGTGCCAGCAGCGGGAATGGTGGGAGCTCCTACAATGAGCAGTTCTTC CASSGNGGSSYNEQFF
TRBJ1-1 NA TRBV10-3 few TGTGCCATCAGTGACACCTTCCAGACAGCGAACACTGAAGCTTTCTTT CAISDTFQTANTEAFF
TRBJ2-5 NA TRBV9 NA TGTGCCAGACCGCCGAGGCGCCGGGAGACCCAGTACTTC CARPPRRRETQYF
TRBJ1-1 NA TRBV4-1 few TGCGCCAGCAGCCAAGAAGAGAACTCAAAGGGGGTTGAAGCTTTCTTT CASSQEENSKGVEAFF
TRBJ2-7 NA TRBV5-4 NA TGTGCCAGCAGCTTGGGTGGAATACCAGGCGAGCAGTACTTC CASSLGGIPGEQYF
TRBJ1-1 NA TRBV14 NA TGTGCCAGCAGCCTAGGAGTTATGACCGCTGAAGCTTTCTTT CASSLGVMTAEAFF
TRBJ1-1 NA TRBV6-5 NA TGTGCCAGCAGCCGGGCAGGGGCCAACACTGAAGCTTTCTTT CASSRAGANTEAFF
TRBJ2-7 NA TRBV7-2 NA TGTGCCAGCAGCTTAAATCCAGGGGCCTACGAGCAGTACTTC CASSLNPGAYEQYF
TRBJ1-5 TRBD1 TRBV6-5 NA TGTGCCAGCAGTTCGGGACAGGGGGTAAGAAATCAGCCCCAGCATTTT CASSSGQGVRNQPQHF
TRBJ1-2 NA TRBV5-1 NA TGCGCCAGCAGCTTGGGGTCGGCCGGGGGCTATGGCTACACCTTC CASSLGSAGGYGYTF
TRBJ2-6 NA TRBV28 once TGTGCCAGCAGTTTCTTCCCCTTCACTCTCACTGGGGCCAACGTCCTGACTTTC CASSFFPFTLTGANVLTF
TRBJ2-7 TRBD1 TRBV5-1 NA TGCGCCAGCAGCTTGGGGGACAGGATGGGGCCCTACGAGCAGTACTTC CASSLGDRMGPYEQYF
TRBJ1-1 NA TRBV7-9 NA TGTGCCAGCAGCTCAACCAAAGCAGGGGAACAAAAAACAGCTTTCTTT CASSSTKAGEQKTAFF
TRBJ2-3 NA TRBV4-1 NA TGCGCCAGCAGCCAAGCGATGGGAGGAGATACGCAGTATTTT CASSQAMGGDTQYF
TRBJ1-4 TRBD1 TRBV2 NA TGTGCCAGCAGCTCACAGGGGGCGAAGGAAAAACTGTTTTTT CASSSQGAKEKLFF
TRBJ1-1 NA TRBV7-2 NA TGTGCCAGCAGCTTATCATCCCAGGGAAGCACTGAAGCTTTCTTT CASSLSSQGSTEAFF
TRBJ1-1 NA TRBV25-1 NA TGTGCCAGCATTTGGGGGGACCGGTACACTGAAGCTTTCTTT CASIWGDRYTEAFF
TRBJ2-3 NA TRBV27 few TGTGCCAGCAGTCTAACTCAAACAGATACGCAGTATTTT CASSLTQTDTQYF
TRBJ2-1 NA TRBV9 NA TGTGCCAGCAGCGACCGCGACAATGAGCAGTTCTTC CASSDRDNEQFF
TRBJ2-3 TRBD2 TRBV5-1 NA TGCGCCAGCACCACGGGGGGGGGCCACACAGATACGCAGTATTTT CASTTGGGHTDTQYF
TRBJ1-2 NA TRBV15 once TGTGCCACCAGCAATGCCTTTAGCGGCTACACCTTC CATSNAFSGYTF
TRBJ2-2 NA TRBV6-6 NA TGTGCCAGCAGCCTCGACAGGAACACCGGGGAGCTGTTTTTT CASSLDRNTGELFF
TRBJ1-5 NA TRBV6-6 NA TGTGCCAGCAGTCCGGGTCTTAATCAGCCCCAGCATTTT CASSPGLNQPQHF
TRBJ1-2 TRBD1 TRBV19 NA TGTGCCAGTAGTTTTGGACAGGGGACCGGATTGGGCTACACCTTC CASSFGQGTGLGYTF
TRBJ2-7 TRBD2 TRBV27 NA TGTGCCAGCAGTCCACACAAGGGACTAGCGGCTACCTACGAGCAGTACTTC CASSPHKGLAATYEQYF
TRBJ1-1 NA TRBV10-1 NA TGCGCCAGCAGGAACAACATGAACACTGAAGCTTTCTTT CASRNNMNTEAFF
TRBJ2-5 TRBD2 TRBV4-1 few TGCGCCAGCAGCCACCCTTCTGACTGGAGCGGGGGGGGAGAGACCCAGTACTTC CASSHPSDWSGGGETQYF
TRBJ2-1 NA TRBV12-5 NA TGTGCTAGTGGTTTAGGGGGGGCCTCCTACAATGAGCAGTTCTTC CASGLGGASYNEQFF
TRBJ2-1 TRBD1 TRBV5-6 NA TGTGCCAGCAGCTTGGTGGACAGGGACAGCAATGAGCAGTTCTTC CASSLVDRDSNEQFF
TRBJ2-5 TRBD2 TRBV5-1 NA TGCGCCAGCACAGCGGGGGTACAAGAGACCCAGTACTTC CASTAGVQETQYF
TRBJ1-1 NA TRBV19 NA TGTGCCAGTAGTATAGCGTACAAGAACACTGAAGCTTTCTTT CASSIAYKNTEAFF
TRBJ2-3 NA TRBV7-2 NA TGTGCCAGCAGCGTATGGGACTCAAATACGCAGTATTTT CASSVWDSNTQYF
TRBJ1-6 NA TRBV11-2 NA TGTGCCAGCAGCTTAGATCCGCGTTGGAGAAGCTCCTATAATTCACCCCTCCACTTT CASSLDPRWRSSYNSPLHF
TRBJ1-1 NA TRBV2 once TGTGCCAGCAGCGCGTCAGTCGGGGTGAGCACTGAAGCTTTCTTT CASSASVGVSTEAFF
TRBJ1-1 NA TRBV25-1 once TGTGCCAGCAGTTCGTACAAGAACACTGAAGCTTTCTTT CASSSYKNTEAFF
TRBJ1-1 TRBD1 TRBV19 NA TGTGCCAGTACCCCGGGACAGGTGAACACTGAAGCTTTCTTT CASTPGQVNTEAFF
TRBJ1-3 NA TRBV28 NA TGTGCCAGCACAGGGGAAGGAAACACCATATATTTT CASTGEGNTIYF
TRBJ1-2 TRBD1 TRBV5-4 NA TGTGCCAGCAGAAAACCGGGACAGGGGTCTGGTGGCTACACCTTC CASRKPGQGSGGYTF
TRBJ1-1 NA TRBV6-5 NA TGTGCCAGCAGTTACATATTGCTCCGGGAAGTTAAAGCTTTCTTT CASSYILLREVKAFF
TRBJ1-4 NA TRBV7-2 NA TGTGCCAGCAGTCCTGGGGGGGCCAGTGAAAAACTGTTTTTT CASSPGGASEKLFF
TRBJ1-3 TRBD1 TRBV11-2 NA TGTGCCAGCAGCCTCCGAGGACAGGTCTCTGGAAACACCATATATTTT CASSLRGQVSGNTIYF
TRBJ1-2 NA TRBV4-1 NA TGCGCCAGCAGCCCAGGCCCCTTGGGGCAGGCAGATGGCTACACCTTC CASSPGPLGQADGYTF
TRBJ1-2 NA TRBV29-1 NA TGCAGCGTTGACCTCAGGGGAACTCCAGGGGAAGGAACTTATGGCTACACCTTC CSVDLRGTPGEGTYGYTF
TRBJ1-5 TRBD1 TRBV7-9 once TGTGCCAGCAGCTTAGGCACAGGGGGCGGCAGCAATCAGCCCCAGCATTTT CASSLGTGGGSNQPQHF
TRBJ1-1 NA TRBV6-1 NA TGTGCCAGCAGTCCTCGGGGGACCGTGAGCACTGAAGCTTTCTTT CASSPRGTVSTEAFF
TRBJ2-2 NA TRBV10-3 once TGTGCCATCAGTGAGAATCCCCCAGGGCCGCGCAGCACCGGGGAGCTGTTTTTT CAISENPPGPRSTGELFF
TRBJ1-1 NA TRBV27 few TGTGCCAGCAGTTTATCGCAGTTAAACACTGAAGCTTTCTTT CASSLSQLNTEAFF
TRBJ2-3 NA TRBV4-2 few TGTGCCAGCAGCCAATTTGGGTCCGGGGGAGGAGATACGCAGTATTTT CASSQFGSGGGDTQYF
TRBJ1-1 NA TRBV5-1 NA TGCGCCAGCAGCTTAATTGCAGGGGCGAACACTGAAGCTTTCTTT CASSLIAGANTEAFF
TRBJ1-1 NA TRBV11-2 NA TGTGCCAGCAGCTTACAGGGCGTAGGCACTGAAGCTTTCTTT CASSLQGVGTEAFF
TRBJ2-7 NA TRBV6-1 NA TGTGCCAGCAGTGAAGCCCCAGGGGCTTCCTACGAGCAGTACTTC CASSEAPGASYEQYF
TRBJ2-1 NA TRBV19 NA TGTGCCAGTAGCGGCGGGACAGCCGGGGGTGAGCAGTTCTTC CASSGGTAGGEQFF
TRBJ1-1 NA TRBV7-3 NA TGTGCCAGCAGCCTGGGTCTCGGACAGAACACTGAAGCTTTCTTT CASSLGLGQNTEAFF
TRBJ2-7 TRBD1 TRBV2 NA TGTGCCAGCAGTCGGACAGGGGGAGGGAACTACGAGCAGTACTTC CASSRTGGGNYEQYF
TRBJ2-3 NA TRBV7-9 once TGTGCCAGCAGCTTGGCTAGCTCGGCTACGCAGTATTTT CASSLASSATQYF
TRBJ2-1 NA TRBV2 NA TGTGCCAGCACCAAACGGGGGATCGTCAATGAGCAGTTCTTC CASTKRGIVNEQFF